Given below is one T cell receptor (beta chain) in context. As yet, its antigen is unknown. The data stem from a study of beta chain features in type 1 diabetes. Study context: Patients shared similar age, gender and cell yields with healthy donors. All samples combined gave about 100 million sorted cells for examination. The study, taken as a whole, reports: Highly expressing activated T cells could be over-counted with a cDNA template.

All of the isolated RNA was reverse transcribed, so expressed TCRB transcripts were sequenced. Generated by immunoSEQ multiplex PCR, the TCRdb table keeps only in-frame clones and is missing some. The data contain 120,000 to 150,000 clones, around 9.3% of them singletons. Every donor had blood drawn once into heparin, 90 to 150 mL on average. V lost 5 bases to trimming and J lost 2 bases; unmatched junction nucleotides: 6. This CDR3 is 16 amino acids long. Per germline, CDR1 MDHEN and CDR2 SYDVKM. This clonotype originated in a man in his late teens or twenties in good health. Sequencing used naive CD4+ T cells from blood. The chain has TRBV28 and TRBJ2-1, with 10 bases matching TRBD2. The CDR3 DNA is TGTGCCAGCAGTCCCGCTAGCGGGGGCCCCTACAATGAGCAGTTCTTC. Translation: CASSPASGGPYNEQFF.